This T cell receptor beta chain was recovered during a study of blood T cell repertoires in COVID-19. Looking at the study overall: Samples taken during acute and convalescent COVID-19 were collected in the United States, Italy and Spain. The cDNA or gDNA used as material had been derived from T cells, B-cell-depleted T cells, or PBMCs.

In the original analysis: Scientists estimated how many nucleated cells there were by amplifying reference gene primers. Method: immunoSEQ multiplex PCR; TCRdb's copy keeps in-frame clones and lacks some. The D gene and trimming were derived from the DNA, and the V and J assignments and clone size from that table. This table has roughly 50,000 clones, about nine tenths appearing once. The V gene end was trimmed by 4 bases and the J gene end by 6 bases; junction bases not matched to a gene: 8. The CDR3 totals 14 residues. Germline values: CDR1 SEHNR, CDR2 FQNEAQ (reference sequence). The sequencing input was peripheral blood. The sequence was collected from a woman aged 35 to 49 with active COVID-19. The V gene is TRBV7-9, the J gene TRBJ2-5; TRBD1 agrees at 7 bases. CDR3 amino acids: CASSYGTAQQTQYF. In DNA, the CDR3 is TGTGCCAGCAGCTACGGGACAGCGCAGCAGACCCAGTACTTC.